Reported below is one TCR beta chain. What this receptor recognizes is not known. Base quality data are lacking; no much larger clone is found one base away. The data are from a study of response to subunit inactivated influenza vaccine (dated by TCRdb to the late 2010s). Study-wide context: Deep quantitative profiling of the T cell receptor repertoire was used in the study to follow responses to a trivalent subunit inactivated influenza vaccine. Beyond this particular receptor, the publication reports: The authors suggested that each seasonal influenza vaccination may recruit only a limited number of new T cells.

The library was produced with RT-PCR. Sequencer: Illumina HiSeq 2500. The public sequencing data were trimmed at Q25 with fastp and processed into clonotypes with MiXCR by TCRdb, which kept only in-frame beta chains. Duplicate CDR3 protein sequences are folded into a single record with the most common DNA and genes. Across this sample there are under 800,000 distinct CDR3 sequences, with approximately 14% seen only once. Around 7% of the sample comes from the top ten. From the germline V gene, CDR1 is KGHSH and CDR2 is LQKENI. The V end loses 2 bases and the J end loses 0 bases, and a stretch of 9 bases separates them. The cysteine opens and the phenylalanine closes a CDR3 of 15 amino acids. Only CDR3 DNA is held: 45 bases, read in frame from base 1.

Sequenced here: PBMCs from blood, sampled around 15 days before vaccination. Rearrangement joined TRBV18 to TRBJ2-3; perhaps TRBD1 is the D gene, with 5 bases matching. This TCR came from a man aged 50-59 years who received an inactivated influenza vaccine. Donor details come from another sample of the same person, matched by shared clones. The bases read TGTGCCAGCTCACCAACCAGGGTTAGCACAGATACGCAGTATTTT. It translates as CASSPTRVSTDTQYF.